The next 3 T cell receptor beta chains were all read from a single sample in a study of cytomegalovirus exposure and HLA in healthy donors (TCRdb year 2017). The library was made by the immunoSEQ multiplex PCR assay. For the multiplex PCR, a mixture combining 60 forward primers for TCR Vbeta segments and 13 reverse primers for TCR Jbeta segments was used. Held by TCRdb, this immuneACCESS table contains in-frame sequences only and omits some clones. Under half of the omission traces to an unresolved V gene where checked; the cause of the rest is unknown. The sample table contains 35,000 to 50,000 clones; only one count was recorded for approximately 80% of them. Jointly, the top ten make up roughly 1.5% of the sample. The sequenced sample consisted of PBMCs. The receptors here all came from a man younger than 40 in good health and CMV-seronegative.

The genes are TRBV4-1 and TRBJ2-3; TRBD2 agrees at 8 bases. The CDR3 runs to 18 residues. Trimming took 4 bases from V and 2 from J; bases not matched to a gene: 14. Germline lookup yields CDR1 MGHRA and CDR2 YSYEKL. The CDR3 DNA follows: TGCGCCAGCAGCCCCTCCCCAGGCGTGCGGGAGGACACAGATACGCAGTATTTT. Translated: CASSPSPGVREDTDTQYF.

The rearrangement uses TRBV19 and TRBJ2-7; 7 positions agree with TRBD1. V shed 2 bases, J shed 5 bases, and the junction held 6 bases outside the gene matches. The CDR3 has 14 residues. Germline V lookup: CDR1 LNHDA, CDR2 SQIVND (reference sequence). CDR3 residues: CASSINRGQNEQYF. For the CDR3, the DNA is TGTGCCAGTAGTATAAACAGGGGTCAGAACGAGCAGTACTTC.

This clone turned up a few times. CDR3 loop: CASSETSGKKYF. The CDR3 DNA follows: TGTGCCAGCAGTGAGACTAGCGGGAAGAAGTATTTT. V and J are TRBV2 and TRBJ2-3, with 11 nucleotides matching TRBD2. CDR1 is SNHLY and CDR2 is FYNNEI in the germline V gene. There are 12 residues in the CDR3. Trimming removed 3 bases from V and 13 bases from J; junction bases left unmatched: 3. The variable domain in full, with the rest retrieved from reference TRBV2 and TRBJ2-3, is EPEVTQTPSHQVTQMGQEVILRCVPISNHLYFYWYRQILGQKVEFLVSFYNNEISEKSEIFDDQFSVERPDGSNFTLKIRSTKLEDSAMYFCASSETSGKKYFGPGTRLTVL.